This T cell receptor (beta chain) was captured by sequencing in a study of blood T cell repertoires in COVID-19. Study overall: Acute-phase and convalescent COVID-19 samples originated in the United States, Italy and Spain.

Per the original data handling: From reference gene primer amplification, estimates of nucleated cell counts were derived. The table came from immunoSEQ multiplex PCR; TCRdb's copy has only in-frame clones and leaves some out. V, J and clone size reflect that table, while D and trimming were determined from the DNA. The table shows roughly 210,000 clones, with around 90% occurring only once. The CDR3 loop spans 14 amino acids. Looked up from germline, CDR1 is SGHRS and CDR2 is YFSETQ. V lost 0 bases and J 2 bases, leaving 9 bases between the germline ends. The rearrangement links TRBV5-1 to TRBJ2-7; no clear D. Sample: PBMCs or T cells enriched from blood (not recorded which). This receptor was obtained from a young man in a cohort exposed to, infected with or recovered from COVID-19 (not recorded which). CDR3 loop: CASSLGDWPYEQYF. In DNA, the CDR3 is TGCGCCAGCAGCTTGGGTGACTGGCCCTACGAGCAGTACTTC.